A single sample is the source of the 27 T cell receptor beta chains below, sequenced in a study of shared clonotypes between healthy human individuals. Repertoires were generated with immunoSEQ multiplex PCR, while TCRdb's copy carries only in-frame clones and drops some. The sample lists 450,000 to 500,000 clones; 76% were seen once. The sequencing input was PBMCs. The receptor source for this set is a woman aged 40 to 50 in good health. Some clones in this sample may be carry-over from other donors' samples.

The chain couples TRBV15 to TRBJ1-2, with D possibly TRBD1 on 6 matching bases. CDR3 size: 16 residues. Trimming took 4 bases from V and 0 from J, leaving 15 bases between them. Germline CDR1 reads LNHNV; CDR2 reads YYDKDF (reference sequence). DNA of the CDR3: TGTGCCACCAGCAAAGGGGGGAGTCTATCTAACTATGGCTACACCTTC. As protein: CATSKGGSLSNYGYTF.

The chain links TRBV19 to TRBJ1-1; no clear D. The V and J ends lost 6 bases and 5 bases respectively, with 13 bases between them. The germline gives CDR1 LNHDA, CDR2 SQIVND (reference sequence). This CDR3 comprises 13 residues. The CDR3 sequence is CASSHSRGTEAFF. The CDR3 DNA sequence: TGTGCCAGTAGCCACAGCCGGGGAACTGAAGCTTTCTTT.

The rearrangement joins TRBV7-9 to TRBJ2-1; 7 bases map to TRBD1. Germline V gives CDR1 SEHNR, CDR2 FQNEAQ (reference sequence). The CDR3 is 15 amino acids. V shed 5 bases and J 5 bases; nucleotides not matched to a gene: 9. The CDR3 region is CASSARGQLNNEQFF. The CDR3 bases are TGTGCCAGCAGCGCGAGGGGGCAACTAAACAATGAGCAGTTCTTC.

The chain combines TRBV5-1 with TRBJ1-4; no clear D. The V gene lost 4 bases and the J gene lost 0 bases, with 7 bases spanning the gap. There are 14 residues in the CDR3. Germline-derived CDR1 and CDR2 are SGHRS and YFSETQ. The CDR3: CASSPLSTNEKLFF. The CDR3 DNA reads TGCGCCAGCAGCCCTCTATCAACTAATGAAAAACTGTTTTTT.

The chain links TRBV7-8 to TRBJ2-7, with D hard to call. CDR1 and CDR2 (germline): SGHVS, FQNEAQ. This CDR3 spans 14 amino acids. The germline V and J ends were trimmed by 1 base and 3 bases, with 10 bases remaining between them. The CDR3, as DNA: TGTGCCAGCAGCTTAGGTGAGCGAGACTACGAGCAGTACTTC. Protein: CASSLGERDYEQYF. Together with reference TRBV7-8 and TRBJ2-7, the CDR3 gives the full variable domain: GAGVSQSPRYKVAKRGQDVALRCDPISGHVSLFWYQQALGQGPEFLTYFQNEAQLDKSGLPSDRFFAERPEGSVSTLKIQRTQQEDSAVYLCASSLGERDYEQYFGPGTRLTVT.

The rearrangement joins TRBV5-1 to TRBJ1-4; D gene uncertain. The germline CDR1 and CDR2 sequences are SGHRS and YFSETQ. Trimming took 2 bases from V and 5 from J, leaving 10 bases between them. CDR3 length: 14 amino acids. CDR3 region: CASSLIPGNEKLFF. In DNA form, the CDR3 reads TGCGCCAGCAGCTTAATTCCAGGAAATGAAAAACTGTTTTTT.

V usage is TRBV4-2 and J usage is TRBJ2-7, with D maybe TRBD2 (6 bases). The CDR3 consists of 16 residues. CDR1 and CDR2 (germline): LGHNA, YNFKEQ. Deletions cut 1 base from V and 4 bases from J, with 17 bases between. CDR3 protein: CASSQASTGTAYEQYF. The CDR3 DNA sequence: TGTGCCAGCAGCCAAGCGAGTACCGGGACTGCATACGAGCAGTACTTC.

This chain uses TRBV5-1 with TRBJ2-7; 7 bases agree with TRBD2. The V gene end was trimmed by 0 bases and the J gene end by 2 bases; junction bases not matched to a gene: 5. Germline loops: CDR1 SGHRS, CDR2 YFSETQ. The length of the CDR3 is 15 residues. Here the CDR3 reads CASSLAGTNAYEQYF. CDR3 DNA sequence: TGCGCCAGCAGCTTGGCCGGGACTAACGCCTACGAGCAGTACTTC.

The V call is TRBV6-1, the J call TRBJ1-6; no clear D. The germline CDR1 and CDR2 sequences are MNHNS and SASEGT. With 4 bases removed from V and 10 bases from J, the gap between germline ends came to 14 bases. The CDR3 is 14 residues long. CDR3 bases: TGTGCCAGCAGTGCAGCCCCTAATGAATCACCCCTCCACTTT. It specifies CASSAAPNESPLHF.

V is TRBV4-3 and J is TRBJ1-1; a possible D gene is TRBD1 (6 bases). The CDR3 has 13 amino acids. V lost 7 bases and J 0 bases, leaving 9 bases between the germline ends. Germline CDR1 LGHNA, CDR2 YSLEER. The CDR3 is CASTRQVNTEAFF. For the CDR3, the DNA is TGCGCCAGCACTAGACAGGTGAACACTGAAGCTTTCTTT.

This chain joins TRBV7-2 and TRBJ2-7, with D possibly TRBD2 on 6 matching bases. Per the germline V gene, CDR1 is SGHTA and CDR2 is FQGNSA. V was clipped by 0 bases and J by 5 bases, with 11 bases between them. CDR3 length: 14 residues. CDR3 sequence (DNA): TGTGCCAGCAGCTTAGCCGCGGGGTCTCACGAGCAGTACTTC. This encodes CASSLAAGSHEQYF.

The chain recombines TRBV2 with TRBJ2-7; D not certain. Trimming stripped 2 bases from V and 6 bases from J, with 11 bases between. CDR3 length equals 13 residues. From germline, CDR1 is SNHLY and CDR2 FYNNEI. CDR3 sequence (DNA): TGTGCCAGCAGTGAAATAGGGTTTGGCGAGCAGTACTTC. The encoded protein is CASSEIGFGEQYF.

The rearrangement joins TRBV9 to TRBJ1-2; tentatively, D is TRBD1 (6 bases). The CDR3 has 15 residues. The germline V and J ends were trimmed by 3 bases and 2 bases, with 14 bases remaining between them. Germline V lookup: CDR1 SGDLS, CDR2 YYNGEE. The DNA for the CDR3 is TGTGCCAGCAGCGCCACCGGGGGGCCGAACTATGGCTACACCTTC. It encodes CASSATGGPNYGYTF.

The chain links TRBV6-1 to TRBJ2-1, with 14 bases matching TRBD2. Germline trimming cut 0 bases from V and 3 bases from J; bases unmatched to any gene: 1. Germline V gene lookup returns CDR1 MNHNS and CDR2 SASEGT. The CDR3 loop spans 17 amino acids. The CDR3 region has the DNA TGTGCCAGCAGTGAAGCGGGACTAGCGGGAGACTACAATGAGCAGTTCTTC. It encodes CASSEAGLAGDYNEQFF.

This clone has just one count. The rearrangement joins TRBV28 to TRBJ2-1; D is uncertain. CDR3 size: 13 residues. Germline V gene lookup returns CDR1 MDHEN and CDR2 SYDVKM. Deletions cut 5 bases from V and 0 bases from J, with 5 bases between. In DNA, the CDR3 is TGTGCCAGCAGTAAGGGCTCCTACAATGAGCAGTTCTTC. Protein sequence: CASSKGSYNEQFF.

The V call is TRBV7-2, the J call TRBJ2-3; D is unclear. The CDR3 spans 13 residues. Germline-derived CDR1 and CDR2 are SGHTA and FQGNSA. V was shortened by 6 bases and J by 4 bases, with 11 bases between the two germline ends. The CDR3: CASSWSSPDTQYF. The CDR3 region has the DNA TGTGCCAGCAGTTGGTCATCTCCAGATACGCAGTATTTT.

V and J are TRBV6-5 and TRBJ1-4, with D possibly matching TRBD1 (6 bases). The CDR3 has 16 amino acids. Per germline, CDR1 MNHEY and CDR2 SVGAGI. V dropped 4 bases and J dropped 8 bases, with 20 bases sitting between them. The CDR3 DNA sequence: TGTGCCAGCAGTTCCCCTTCTAGGGGGGACGGGGAAAAACTGTTTTTT. Residues: CASSSPSRGDGEKLFF.

This clone showed up many times. This chain joins TRBV10-3 and TRBJ1-2; no clear D gene. CDR3 length: 15 amino acids. The V end lost 0 bases, the J end lost 5 bases, and 13 bases lay between the germline ends. Looked up from germline, CDR1 is ENHRY and CDR2 is SYGVKD. The CDR3 DNA reads as TGTGCCATCAGTGAGTCTTTGACGGAAAGTTATGGCTACACCTTC. Residues: CAISESLTESYGYTF.

This chain uses TRBV5-1 with TRBJ1-1; 8 bases match TRBD1. In germline, CDR1 is SGHRS, CDR2 YFSETQ. Losses at the gene ends were 4 bases for V and 10 bases for J; bases not matched to a gene: 12. The CDR3 is 14 amino acids. CDR3 nucleotide sequence: TGCGCCAGCAGCCCAGGGACAGGTGAGACGGGAGCTTTCTTT. Residues: CASSPGTGETGAFF.

Concerning this clone: This may arise from a read error, as a much more abundant clone is one base away. The CDR3 region has the DNA TGTGCCAGCAGTCTTTCCGGGACCCAGTGGGATACGCAGTATTTT. It codes for CASSLSGTQWDTQYF. The chain uses TRBV6-4 and TRBJ2-3, with D possibly being TRBD1 or TRBD2 (5 bases each). This CDR3 has 15 amino acids. The germline gives CDR1 MRHNA, CDR2 SNTAGT. Trimming took off 5 bases at V and 6 bases at J, with 18 bases between the two ends.

This clone appeared a single time. V is TRBV5-1 and J is TRBJ2-7, with D unresolved. CDR1 SGHRS and CDR2 YFSETQ come from the germline V gene. This CDR3 has 13 residues. V was shortened by 3 bases and J by 4 bases, with 11 bases between the two germline ends. CDR3 DNA: TGCGCCAGCAGCTCCTACATGGGGTACGAGCAGTACTTC. Translated: CASSSYMGYEQYF.

This clone is deemed medium-sized. Other DNA sequences of this sample code for an identical CDR3. The chain employs TRBV4-1 and TRBJ1-2, with D unclear. Per the germline V gene, CDR1 is MGHRA and CDR2 is YSYEKL. V lost 4 bases to trimming and J lost 6 bases, with 21 bases between them. The CDR3 spans 16 residues. DNA for the CDR3: TGCGCCAGCAGCCGCTCCGAGTGGGCCCCGCAGGATGGCTACACCTTC. This gives the protein CASSRSEWAPQDGYTF.

The chain is built from TRBV7-3 and TRBJ2-3, with D tentatively TRBD2 (6 bases). Germline CDR1 reads SGHTA; CDR2 reads FQGTGA. The ends were cut back, 0 bases at V and 0 bases at J, with 13 bases in the middle. This CDR3 spans 17 amino acids. CDR3: CASSLTGLTASTDTQYF. DNA of the CDR3: TGTGCCAGCAGCTTAACGGGACTTACGGCTAGCACAGATACGCAGTATTTT.

With respect to this clone: Other DNA sequences within the sample encode an identical CDR3. The chain recombines TRBV19 with TRBJ1-1; D perhaps matches TRBD1 (5 bases). From germline, CDR1 is LNHDA and CDR2 SQIVND (reference sequence). Deletions cut 3 bases from V and 5 bases from J, with 10 bases between. The CDR3 length is 13 residues. In nucleotides, the CDR3 is TGTGCCAGTAGTATTTCGCGACAGACTGAAGCTTTCTTT. The encoded protein is CASSISRQTEAFF.

The chain is built from TRBV7-2 and TRBJ2-2; D gene unclear. The CDR3 is 13 residues long. V was cut by 5 bases and J by 6 bases, with 10 bases left in between. Germline V lookup: CDR1 SGHTA, CDR2 FQGNSA. CDR3 nucleotide sequence: TGTGCCAGCAGCCCCCAAACCTCCGGGGAGCTGTTTTTT. Its translation: CASSPQTSGELFF.

This chain connects TRBV7-2 to TRBJ2-7, with D tentatively TRBD1 (5 bases). The V gene lost 1 base and the J gene lost 0 bases, with 10 bases spanning the gap. CDR3 length equals 15 residues. Per germline, CDR1 SGHTA and CDR2 FQGNSA. In DNA, the CDR3 is TGTGCCAGCAGCTTAGAGTTGGGGCACTCCTACGAGCAGTACTTC. Translating it yields CASSLELGHSYEQYF.

Only a few counts were recorded for this clone. The V and J genes are TRBV5-4 and TRBJ2-7, with D maybe TRBD1 (6 bases). Germline V gene sequence: CDR1 SGHNT, CDR2 YYREEE (reference sequence). The length of the CDR3 is 16 residues. Trimming removed 4 bases at V and 0 bases at J, with 17 bases between. CDR3 amino acids: CASSDRKQGASYEQYF. CDR3 sequence (DNA): TGTGCCAGCAGCGACCGAAAACAGGGAGCCTCCTACGAGCAGTACTTC. The full variable domain, its missing parts supplied by reference TRBV5-4 and TRBJ2-7, is ETGVTQSPTHLIKTRGQQVTLRCSSQSGHNTVSWYQQALGQGPQFIFQYYREEENGRGNFPPRFSGLQFPNYSSELNVNALELDDSALYLCASSDRKQGASYEQYFGPGTRLTVT.